The present TCR beta chain was sequenced within a study of a mutant IDH1 vaccine in newly diagnosed glioma. On the study more broadly: Initiation of the vaccine course occurred 4-6 weeks after radiotherapy alone, or alongside temozolomide cycles. V12 fell at week 35 and V13, the study end, at week 47.

To note about this clone: Its antigen is not identified.

The table came from immunoSEQ multiplex PCR; TCRdb's copy has only in-frame clones and leaves some out. In the table there are about 13,000 clones, roughly four fifths of which are singletons. Germline V gene lookup returns CDR1 SNHLY and CDR2 FYNNEI. The germline V and J ends were trimmed by 6 bases and 7 bases, with 7 bases remaining between them. The CDR3 consists of 11 residues. Specified time point: week 47, end of study. Vaccine doses each comprised 300 ug of mutant IDH1 20-mer peptide, with topical imiquimod. The V call is TRBV2, the J call TRBJ2-1; D not certain. The receptor comes from a woman aged 40 to 50 with glioma. Sequencing used PBMCs, obtained from a glioma patient whose treatment included an IDH1 peptide vaccine. The DNA of the CDR3 is TGTGCCAGCAGCATCGGGAATGAGCAGTTCTTC. This codes for CASSIGNEQFF.